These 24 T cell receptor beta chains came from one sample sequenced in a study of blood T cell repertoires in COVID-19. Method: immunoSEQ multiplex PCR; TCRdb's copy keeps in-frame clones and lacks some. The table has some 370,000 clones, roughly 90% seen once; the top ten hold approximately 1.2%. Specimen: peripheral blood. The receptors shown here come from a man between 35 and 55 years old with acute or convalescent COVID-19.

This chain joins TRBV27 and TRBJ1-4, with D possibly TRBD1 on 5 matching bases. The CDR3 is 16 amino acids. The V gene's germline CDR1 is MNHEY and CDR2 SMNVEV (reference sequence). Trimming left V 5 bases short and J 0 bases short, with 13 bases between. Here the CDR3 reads CASSPRTPATNEKLFF. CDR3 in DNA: TGTGCCAGCAGTCCGCGGACACCTGCAACTAATGAAAAACTGTTTTTT.

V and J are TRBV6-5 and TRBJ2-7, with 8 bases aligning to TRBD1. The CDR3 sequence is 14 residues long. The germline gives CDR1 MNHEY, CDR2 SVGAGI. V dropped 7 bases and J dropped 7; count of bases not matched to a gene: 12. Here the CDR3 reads CASTGLTGAREQYF. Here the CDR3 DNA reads TGTGCCAGCACTGGACTGACAGGGGCGAGGGAGCAGTACTTC.

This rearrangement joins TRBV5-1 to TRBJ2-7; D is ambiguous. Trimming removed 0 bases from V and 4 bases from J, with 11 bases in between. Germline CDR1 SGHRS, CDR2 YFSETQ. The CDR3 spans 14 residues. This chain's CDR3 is CASSLAQNNYEQYF. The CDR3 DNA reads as TGCGCCAGCAGCTTGGCTCAAAACAATTACGAGCAGTACTTC.

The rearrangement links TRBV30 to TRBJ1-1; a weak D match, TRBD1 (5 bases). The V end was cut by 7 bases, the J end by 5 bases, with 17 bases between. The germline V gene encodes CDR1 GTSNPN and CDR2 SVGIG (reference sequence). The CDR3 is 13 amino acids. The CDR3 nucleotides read TGTGCCTTTTCCCGGGGGGGGTGGACTGAAGCTTTCTTT. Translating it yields CAFSRGGWTEAFF.

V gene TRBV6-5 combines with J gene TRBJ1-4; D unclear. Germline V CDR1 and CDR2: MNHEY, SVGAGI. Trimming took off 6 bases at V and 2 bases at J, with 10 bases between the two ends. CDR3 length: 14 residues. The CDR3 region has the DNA TGTGCCAGCAGCCCCCCCGGGACTAATGAAAAACTGTTTTTT. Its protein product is CASSPPGTNEKLFF.

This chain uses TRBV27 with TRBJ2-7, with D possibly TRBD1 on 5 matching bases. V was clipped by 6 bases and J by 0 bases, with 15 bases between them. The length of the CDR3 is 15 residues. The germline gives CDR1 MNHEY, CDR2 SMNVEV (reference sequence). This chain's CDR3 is CASSPLGQGSYEQYF. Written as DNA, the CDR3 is TGTGCCAGCAGCCCCCTTGGTCAGGGCTCCTACGAGCAGTACTTC.

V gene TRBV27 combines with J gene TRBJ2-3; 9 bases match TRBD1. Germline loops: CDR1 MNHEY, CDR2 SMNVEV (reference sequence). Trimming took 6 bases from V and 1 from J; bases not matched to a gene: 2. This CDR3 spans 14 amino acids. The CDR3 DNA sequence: TGTGCCAGCAGAAGGACAGGGGGCACAGATACGCAGTATTTT. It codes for CASRRTGGTDTQYF.

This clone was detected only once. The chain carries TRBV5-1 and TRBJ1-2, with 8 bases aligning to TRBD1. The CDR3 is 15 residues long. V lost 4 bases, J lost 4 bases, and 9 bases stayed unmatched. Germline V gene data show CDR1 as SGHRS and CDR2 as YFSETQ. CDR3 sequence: CASSATGGRSYGYTF. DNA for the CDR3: TGCGCCAGCAGCGCTACAGGGGGACGCTCCTATGGCTACACCTTC.

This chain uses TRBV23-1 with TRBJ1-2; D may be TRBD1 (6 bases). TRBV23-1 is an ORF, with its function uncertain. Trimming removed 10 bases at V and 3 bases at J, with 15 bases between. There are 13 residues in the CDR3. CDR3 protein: CAILQGYDYGYTF. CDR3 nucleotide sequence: TGCGCCATCCTGCAGGGGTACGACTATGGCTACACCTTC.

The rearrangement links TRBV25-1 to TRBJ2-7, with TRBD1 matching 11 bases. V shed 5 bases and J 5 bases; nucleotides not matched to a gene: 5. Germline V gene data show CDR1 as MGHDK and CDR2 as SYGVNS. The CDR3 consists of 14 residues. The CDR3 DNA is TGTGCCAGCAGTCATATGGACAGGGGGCACGAGCAGTACTTC. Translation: CASSHMDRGHEQYF.

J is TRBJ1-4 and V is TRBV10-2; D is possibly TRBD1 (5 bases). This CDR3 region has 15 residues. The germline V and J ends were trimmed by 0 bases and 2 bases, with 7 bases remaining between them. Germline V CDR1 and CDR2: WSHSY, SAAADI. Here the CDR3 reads CASSESRQTNEKLFF. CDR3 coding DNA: TGCGCCAGCAGTGAGTCCCGACAGACTAATGAAAAACTGTTTTTT.

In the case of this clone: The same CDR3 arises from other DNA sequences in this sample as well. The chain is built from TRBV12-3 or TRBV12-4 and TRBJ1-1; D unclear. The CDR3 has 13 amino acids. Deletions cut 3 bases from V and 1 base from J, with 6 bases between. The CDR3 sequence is CASSFAGNTEAFF. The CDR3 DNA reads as TGTGCCAGCAGTTTCGCCGGGAACACTGAAGCTTTCTTT.

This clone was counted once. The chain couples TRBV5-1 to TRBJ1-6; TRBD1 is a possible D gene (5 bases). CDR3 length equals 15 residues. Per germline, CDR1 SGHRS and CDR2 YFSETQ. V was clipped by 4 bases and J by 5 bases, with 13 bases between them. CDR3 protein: CASSGGTVDNSPLHF. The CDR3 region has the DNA TGCGCCAGCAGCGGCGGGACGGTAGATAATTCACCCCTCCACTTT.

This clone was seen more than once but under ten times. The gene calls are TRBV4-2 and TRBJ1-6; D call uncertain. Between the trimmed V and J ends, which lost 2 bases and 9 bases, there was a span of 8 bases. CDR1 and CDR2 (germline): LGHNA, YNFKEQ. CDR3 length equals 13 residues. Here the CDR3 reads CASSQSRVSPLHF. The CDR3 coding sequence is TGTGCCAGCAGCCAATCGCGAGTTTCACCCCTCCACTTT.

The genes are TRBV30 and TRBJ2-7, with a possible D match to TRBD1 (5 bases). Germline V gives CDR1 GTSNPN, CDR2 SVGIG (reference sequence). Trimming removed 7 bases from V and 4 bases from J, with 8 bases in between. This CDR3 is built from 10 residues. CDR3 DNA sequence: TGTGCCTCAGGGATTTACGAGCAGTACTTC. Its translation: CASGIYEQYF.

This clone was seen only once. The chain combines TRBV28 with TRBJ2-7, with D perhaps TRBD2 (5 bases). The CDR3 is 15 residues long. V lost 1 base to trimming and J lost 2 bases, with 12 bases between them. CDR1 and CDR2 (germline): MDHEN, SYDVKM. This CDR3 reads CASSLLGRTTYEQYF. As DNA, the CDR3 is TGTGCCAGCAGTTTATTGGGGAGAACTACCTACGAGCAGTACTTC.

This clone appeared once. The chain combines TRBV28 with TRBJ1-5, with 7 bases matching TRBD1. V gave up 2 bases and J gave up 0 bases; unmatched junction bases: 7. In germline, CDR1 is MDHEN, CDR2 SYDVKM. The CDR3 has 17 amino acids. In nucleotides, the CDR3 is TGTGCCAGCAGTTTACTTCTCGACAGGGATAGCAATCAGCCCCAGCATTTT. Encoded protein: CASSLLLDRDSNQPQHF.

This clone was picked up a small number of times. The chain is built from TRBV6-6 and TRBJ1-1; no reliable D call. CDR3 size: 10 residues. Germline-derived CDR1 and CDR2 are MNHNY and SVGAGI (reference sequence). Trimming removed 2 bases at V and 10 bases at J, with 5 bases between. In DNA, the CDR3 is TGTGCCAGCAGTTACCCATTAGCTTTCTTT. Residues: CASSYPLAFF.

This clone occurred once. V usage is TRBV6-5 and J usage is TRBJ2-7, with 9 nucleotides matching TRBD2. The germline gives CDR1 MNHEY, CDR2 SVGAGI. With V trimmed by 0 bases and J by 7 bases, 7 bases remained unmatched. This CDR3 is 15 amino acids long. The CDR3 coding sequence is TGTGCCAGCAGTTACTCGGCGGGGGGGCCGTCTGAGCAGTACTTC. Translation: CASSYSAGGPSEQYF.

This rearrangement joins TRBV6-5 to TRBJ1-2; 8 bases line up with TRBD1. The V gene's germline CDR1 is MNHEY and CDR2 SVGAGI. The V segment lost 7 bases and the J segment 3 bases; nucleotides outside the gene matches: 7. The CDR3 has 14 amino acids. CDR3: CASTRDRKDYGYTF. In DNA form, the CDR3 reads TGTGCCAGCACTAGGGACAGGAAGGACTATGGCTACACCTTC.

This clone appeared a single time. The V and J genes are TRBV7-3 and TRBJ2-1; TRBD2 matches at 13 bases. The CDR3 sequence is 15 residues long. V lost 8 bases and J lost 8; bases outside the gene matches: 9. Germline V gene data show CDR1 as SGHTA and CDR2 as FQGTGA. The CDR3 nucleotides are TGTGCCAGCTCCTGGGGACTAGCGGGGATGGATGAGCAGTTCTTC. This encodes CASSWGLAGMDEQFF.

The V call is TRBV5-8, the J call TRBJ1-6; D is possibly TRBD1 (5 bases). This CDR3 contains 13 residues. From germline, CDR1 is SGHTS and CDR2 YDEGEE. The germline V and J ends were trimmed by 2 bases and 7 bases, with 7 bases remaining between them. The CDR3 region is CASSFRQNSPLHF. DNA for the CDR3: TGTGCCAGCAGCTTTAGACAGAATTCACCCCTCCACTTT.

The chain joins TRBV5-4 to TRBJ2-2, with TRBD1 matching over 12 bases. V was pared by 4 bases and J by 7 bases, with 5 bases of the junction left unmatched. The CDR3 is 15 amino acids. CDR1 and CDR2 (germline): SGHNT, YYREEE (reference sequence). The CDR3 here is CASSPRDRGRGELFF. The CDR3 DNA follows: TGTGCCAGCAGCCCAAGGGACAGGGGGCGCGGGGAGCTGTTTTTT.

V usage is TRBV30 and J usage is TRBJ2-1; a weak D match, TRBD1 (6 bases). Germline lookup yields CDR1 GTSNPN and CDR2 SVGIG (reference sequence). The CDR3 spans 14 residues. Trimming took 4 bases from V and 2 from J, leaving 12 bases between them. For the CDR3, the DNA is TGTGCCTGGATTCGGACAGATACCTACAATGAGCAGTTCTTC. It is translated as CAWIRTDTYNEQFF. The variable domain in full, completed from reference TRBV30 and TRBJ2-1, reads SQTIHQWPATLVQPVGSPLSLECTVEGTSNPNLYWYRQAAGRGLQLLFYSVGIGQISSEVPQNLSASRPQDRQFILSSKKLLLSDSGFYLCAWIRTDTYNEQFFGPGTRLTVL.